A selection of T cell receptor beta chains follows, all from one sample in a study of shared clonotypes between healthy human individuals. Using immunoSEQ multiplex PCR, the repertoire was profiled, and TCRdb retains in-frame clones only, with some absent. The sample consists of around 1.1 million clones, roughly 74% of them appearing once. Sequenced material: memory CD4+ T cells from PBMCs. Source of these receptors: a young man in good health. Some clones in this sample may be carry-over from other donors' samples. CDR3s include the opening cysteine and the closing phenylalanine or tryptophan. A D gene is named only where the DNA matches it firmly. Clone size is not always given. Where it is, it says once, few, many or a class for expanded clones.

cdr3_aa: CASSFLGTSAHNEQFF
cdr3_nt: TGTGCCAGCAGTTTTCTAGGGACTAGCGCCCACAATGAGCAGTTCTTC
clone_size: NA
j_call: TRBJ2-1
d_call: TRBD2
v_call: TRBV27

cdr3_aa: CATSRDEIASPLF
cdr3_nt: TGTGCCACCAGCAGAGATGAGATCGCTTCCCCCCTCTTC
clone_size: NA
j_call: TRBJ2-7
d_call: NA
v_call: TRBV15

cdr3_aa: CASSPVASPRGYEQYF
cdr3_nt: TGTGCCAGCAGCCCGGTGGCGAGTCCTCGAGGGTACGAGCAGTACTTC
clone_size: NA
j_call: TRBJ2-7
d_call: NA
v_call: TRBV5-6

cdr3_aa: CASSSGQGGWTEAFF
cdr3_nt: TGTGCCAGCAGCTCAGGGCAGGGGGGTTGGACTGAAGCTTTCTTT
clone_size: NA
j_call: TRBJ1-1
d_call: TRBD1
v_call: TRBV7-9

cdr3_aa: CASSLGGLNSYEQYF
cdr3_nt: TGTGCCAGCAGCTTGGGTGGACTGAACTCCTACGAGCAGTACTTC
clone_size: NA
j_call: TRBJ2-7
d_call: NA
v_call: TRBV7-9

cdr3_aa: CASSLNRGREKLFF
cdr3_nt: TGCGCCAGCAGCTTGAACAGGGGGCGTGAAAAACTGTTTTTT
clone_size: NA
j_call: TRBJ1-4
d_call: TRBD1
v_call: TRBV5-1

cdr3_aa: CAWSGLQGSNTEAFF
cdr3_nt: TGTGCCTGGAGTGGCCTTCAGGGATCGAACACTGAAGCTTTCTTT
clone_size: NA
j_call: TRBJ1-1
d_call: NA
v_call: TRBV30

cdr3_aa: CASSYSGGTNTGELFF
cdr3_nt: TGTGCCAGCAGTTACTCGGGGGGTACGAACACCGGGGAGCTGTTTTTT
clone_size: NA
j_call: TRBJ2-2
d_call: NA
v_call: TRBV6-5

cdr3_aa: CASSRVAAGGFGELFF
cdr3_nt: TGTGCCAGCAGCCGGGTAGCAGCGGGAGGATTCGGGGAGCTGTTTTTT
clone_size: NA
j_call: TRBJ2-2
d_call: TRBD2
v_call: TRBV14

cdr3_aa: CASSLTVPGQGHEQYF
cdr3_nt: TGTGCCAGCAGCTTAACTGTACCGGGACAGGGACACGAGCAGTACTTC
clone_size: NA
j_call: TRBJ2-7
d_call: TRBD1
v_call: TRBV7-3

cdr3_aa: CASSFADRVNYGYTF
cdr3_nt: TGTGCCAGCAGCTTTGCTGACAGGGTTAACTATGGCTACACCTTC
clone_size: NA
j_call: TRBJ1-2
d_call: TRBD1
v_call: TRBV7-9

cdr3_aa: CASSLARGGGNEQFF
cdr3_nt: TGTGCCAGCAGCTTAGCCCGAGGAGGGGGCAATGAGCAGTTCTTC
clone_size: NA
j_call: TRBJ2-1
d_call: NA
v_call: TRBV7-9

cdr3_aa: CASRAAFGAFF
cdr3_nt: TGTGCCAGCAGGGCCGCTTTTGGAGCTTTCTTT
clone_size: many
j_call: TRBJ1-1
d_call: NA
v_call: TRBV6-5

cdr3_aa: CASSERPRGATDTQYF
cdr3_nt: TGTGCCAGCAGTGAAAGGCCCCGTGGGGCCACAGATACGCAGTATTTT
clone_size: NA
j_call: TRBJ2-3
d_call: NA
v_call: TRBV6-1

cdr3_aa: CASSDSSGTNRSGNTIYF
cdr3_nt: TGTGCCAGCAGTGACTCTTCAGGGACCAACCGCTCTGGAAACACCATATATTTT
clone_size: NA
j_call: TRBJ1-3
d_call: NA
v_call: TRBV6-4

cdr3_aa: CASSSRLAGATLDEQFF
cdr3_nt: TGTGCCAGCAGCTCCCGACTAGCGGGAGCGACTTTGGATGAGCAGTTCTTC
clone_size: NA
j_call: TRBJ2-1
d_call: TRBD2
v_call: TRBV14

cdr3_aa: CASSAPGLSGELFF
cdr3_nt: TGCGCCAGCAGCGCGCCCGGACTGTCCGGGGAGCTGTTTTTT
clone_size: NA
j_call: TRBJ2-2
d_call: NA
v_call: TRBV5-1

cdr3_aa: CASSSPGLAKNIQYF
cdr3_nt: TGTGCCAGCAGCTCGCCCGGGCTGGCCAAAAACATTCAGTACTTC
clone_size: NA
j_call: TRBJ2-4
d_call: NA
v_call: TRBV28

cdr3_aa: CATRLDGNQPQHF
cdr3_nt: TGTGCCACGCGTTTGGATGGCAATCAGCCCCAGCATTTT
clone_size: NA
j_call: TRBJ1-5
d_call: NA
v_call: TRBV28

cdr3_aa: CASSQALAEAAGGVGEQFF
cdr3_nt: TGTGCCAGCAGCCAAGCCCTGGCCGAGGCAGCGGGAGGTGTAGGGGAGCAGTTCTTC
clone_size: NA
j_call: TRBJ2-1
d_call: TRBD2
v_call: TRBV4-2

cdr3_aa: CASSPGQSSYEQYF
cdr3_nt: TGTGCCAGCAGCCCGGGACAGAGCTCCTACGAGCAGTACTTC
clone_size: few
j_call: TRBJ2-7
d_call: TRBD1
v_call: TRBV11-3

cdr3_aa: CASRLTYSTDTQYF
cdr3_nt: TGTGCCAGCAGGTTGACCTATAGCACAGATACGCAGTATTTT
clone_size: few
j_call: TRBJ2-3
d_call: NA
v_call: TRBV7-9

cdr3_aa: CASSLTGKVAGELFF
cdr3_nt: TGTGCCAGCAGCTTAACAGGGAAGGTCGCCGGGGAGCTGTTTTTT
clone_size: NA
j_call: TRBJ2-2
d_call: NA
v_call: TRBV7-2

cdr3_aa: CASSSSPFNTDTQYF
cdr3_nt: TGTGCCAGCAGCTCAAGCCCCTTCAACACAGATACGCAGTATTTT
clone_size: NA
j_call: TRBJ2-3
d_call: NA
v_call: TRBV7-9

cdr3_aa: CASSPSRGLAVNEQYF
cdr3_nt: TGTGCCAGCAGCCCCAGTAGGGGCCTCGCTGTCAACGAGCAGTACTTC
clone_size: NA
j_call: TRBJ2-7
d_call: NA
v_call: TRBV28

cdr3_aa: CASRKGGGNSNQPQHF
cdr3_nt: TGTGCCAGCAGGAAGGGGGGCGGGAATAGCAATCAGCCCCAGCATTTT
clone_size: NA
j_call: TRBJ1-5
d_call: NA
v_call: TRBV14

cdr3_aa: CASSPEVGWGYEQYF
cdr3_nt: TGTGCCAGCAGCCCAGAGGTAGGGTGGGGGTACGAGCAGTACTTC
clone_size: NA
j_call: TRBJ2-7
d_call: NA
v_call: TRBV9

cdr3_aa: CASSSQGDQPQHF
cdr3_nt: TGTGCCAGCAGTAGTCAGGGGGATCAGCCCCAGCATTTT
clone_size: NA
j_call: TRBJ1-5
d_call: TRBD1
v_call: TRBV6-1

cdr3_aa: CASRQGLNIQYF
cdr3_nt: TGTGCCAGCAGACAGGGGTTGAACATTCAGTACTTC
clone_size: few
j_call: TRBJ2-4
d_call: TRBD1
v_call: TRBV2

cdr3_aa: CASSLNKGYEQFF
cdr3_nt: TGTGCCAGCAGCTTGAACAAAGGGTATGAGCAGTTCTTC
clone_size: NA
j_call: TRBJ2-1
d_call: NA
v_call: TRBV7-2

cdr3_aa: CASSRSGVSYNEQFF
cdr3_nt: TGCGCCAGCAGCCGGAGCGGGGTCTCCTACAATGAGCAGTTCTTC
clone_size: NA
j_call: TRBJ2-1
d_call: TRBD2
v_call: TRBV5-1

cdr3_aa: CASSLGGEETQYF
cdr3_nt: TGTGCCAGCAGCTTGGGGGGCGAAGAGACCCAGTACTTC
clone_size: NA
j_call: TRBJ2-5
d_call: NA
v_call: TRBV7-3

cdr3_aa: CSVVADQETQYF
cdr3_nt: TGCAGCGTTGTGGCCGACCAAGAGACCCAGTACTTC
clone_size: NA
j_call: TRBJ2-5
d_call: NA
v_call: TRBV29-1

cdr3_aa: CASSLAGVPYNEQFF
cdr3_nt: TGTGCCAGCAGCTTAGCAGGAGTCCCCTACAATGAGCAGTTCTTC
clone_size: NA
j_call: TRBJ2-1
d_call: NA
v_call: TRBV7-2

cdr3_aa: CASHYQGNQPQHF
cdr3_nt: TGTGCCAGCCACTACCAGGGTAATCAGCCCCAGCATTTT
clone_size: NA
j_call: TRBJ1-5
d_call: NA
v_call: TRBV6-1

cdr3_aa: CASKETGIRYGYTF
cdr3_nt: TGTGCCAGCAAAGAAACGGGCATCCGCTATGGCTACACCTTC
clone_size: NA
j_call: TRBJ1-2
d_call: NA
v_call: TRBV2

cdr3_aa: CASSQLGGHNQPQHF
cdr3_nt: TGCGCCAGCAGCCAACTGGGGGGACACAATCAGCCCCAGCATTTT
clone_size: NA
j_call: TRBJ1-5
d_call: NA
v_call: TRBV4-1

cdr3_aa: CAISISGRVEQFF
cdr3_nt: TGTGCCATCAGCATTAGCGGGAGGGTTGAGCAGTTCTTC
clone_size: NA
j_call: TRBJ2-1
d_call: TRBD2
v_call: TRBV10-3

cdr3_aa: CASSLGGGSSYEQYF
cdr3_nt: TGTGCCAGCAGTTTAGGGGGCGGGAGTTCCTACGAGCAGTACTTC
clone_size: NA
j_call: TRBJ2-7
d_call: NA
v_call: TRBV28

cdr3_aa: CATSARDTEQFF
cdr3_nt: TGTGCCACCAGCGCCCGGGACACTGAGCAGTTCTTC
clone_size: few
j_call: TRBJ2-1
d_call: NA
v_call: TRBV15

cdr3_aa: CSASVGREQFF
cdr3_nt: TGCAGTGCTAGCGTAGGGCGCGAGCAGTTCTTC
clone_size: few
j_call: TRBJ2-1
d_call: NA
v_call: TRBV20-1

cdr3_aa: CASSLVSSGSDAHEQFF
cdr3_nt: TGTGCCAGCAGCTTAGTGTCTAGCGGGAGTGATGCCCATGAGCAGTTCTTC
clone_size: NA
j_call: TRBJ2-1
d_call: TRBD2
v_call: TRBV7-6

cdr3_aa: CASSVASGTSEAFF
cdr3_nt: TGTGCCAGCAGCGTAGCTTCGGGGACGAGTGAAGCTTTCTTT
clone_size: NA
j_call: TRBJ1-1
d_call: NA
v_call: TRBV9

cdr3_aa: CARSPGQGGYEQYF
cdr3_nt: TGTGCCAGAAGCCCAGGACAGGGGGGGTACGAGCAGTACTTC
clone_size: NA
j_call: TRBJ2-7
d_call: TRBD1
v_call: TRBV5-3

cdr3_aa: CASSWGDTRQETQYF
cdr3_nt: TGTGCCAGCAGCTGGGGGGACACTAGACAAGAGACCCAGTACTTC
clone_size: NA
j_call: TRBJ2-5
d_call: NA
v_call: TRBV7-9

cdr3_aa: CASSVGSSNQPQHF
cdr3_nt: TGTGCCAGCAGCGTAGGGTCGAGCAATCAGCCCCAGCATTTT
clone_size: NA
j_call: TRBJ1-5
d_call: NA
v_call: TRBV9

cdr3_aa: CASSLGERYNEQFF
cdr3_nt: TGCGCCAGCAGCTTGGGTGAAAGATACAATGAGCAGTTCTTC
clone_size: NA
j_call: TRBJ2-1
d_call: NA
v_call: TRBV5-1

cdr3_aa: CASSEQAYGEAFF
cdr3_nt: TGTGCCAGCAGTGAACAAGCCTATGGCGAAGCTTTCTTT
clone_size: NA
j_call: TRBJ1-1
d_call: NA
v_call: TRBV2

cdr3_aa: CASSSTGLGGNTIYF
cdr3_nt: TGTGCCAGCTCATCGACAGGGTTAGGCGGAAACACCATATATTTT
clone_size: once
j_call: TRBJ1-3
d_call: TRBD1
v_call: TRBV18

cdr3_aa: CASSQDYGAGGADTQYF
cdr3_nt: TGCGCCAGCAGCCAAGATTATGGAGCTGGGGGTGCAGATACGCAGTATTTT
clone_size: NA
j_call: TRBJ2-3
d_call: NA
v_call: TRBV4-1

cdr3_aa: CATAEGWAGANVLTF
cdr3_nt: TGTGCCACAGCCGAGGGCTGGGCTGGGGCCAACGTCCTGACTTTC
clone_size: NA
j_call: TRBJ2-6
d_call: NA
v_call: TRBV6-5

cdr3_aa: CASSANREEFNEQFF
cdr3_nt: TGTGCCAGCAGTGCCAACAGGGAGGAATTTAATGAGCAGTTCTTC
clone_size: NA
j_call: TRBJ2-1
d_call: NA
v_call: TRBV2

cdr3_aa: CASSLGQNYGYTF
cdr3_nt: TGCGCCAGCAGCTTGGGGCAGAACTATGGCTACACCTTC
clone_size: many
j_call: TRBJ1-2
d_call: NA
v_call: TRBV5-1

cdr3_aa: CASSLDPGSLYEQYF
cdr3_nt: TGTGCCAGCAGCCTTGACCCGGGAAGCCTCTACGAGCAGTACTTC
clone_size: NA
j_call: TRBJ2-7
d_call: NA
v_call: TRBV5-5

cdr3_aa: CASSLGISGANVLTF
cdr3_nt: TGTGCCAGCAGCTTGGGGATCTCTGGGGCCAACGTCCTGACTTTC
clone_size: few
j_call: TRBJ2-6
d_call: NA
v_call: TRBV5-4

cdr3_aa: CASSTTLGAEETQYF
cdr3_nt: TGTGCCAGCAGCACCACGCTGGGGGCGGAAGAGACCCAGTACTTC
clone_size: NA
j_call: TRBJ2-5
d_call: NA
v_call: TRBV5-6

cdr3_aa: CASSYNTGELFF
cdr3_nt: TGTGCCAGCAGTTACAACACCGGGGAGCTGTTTTTT
clone_size: once
j_call: TRBJ2-2
d_call: NA
v_call: TRBV28

cdr3_aa: CASSQSLGGPSEQYF
cdr3_nt: TGTGCCAGCAGCCAATCCTTGGGGGGCCCATCGGAGCAGTACTTC
clone_size: NA
j_call: TRBJ2-7
d_call: NA
v_call: TRBV14

cdr3_aa: CASSPGGYEQYF
cdr3_nt: TGTGCCAGCAGTCCGGGCGGGTACGAGCAGTACTTC
clone_size: NA
j_call: TRBJ2-7
d_call: NA
v_call: TRBV6-5

cdr3_aa: CAWRPPASGNEQFF
cdr3_nt: TGTGCCTGGAGACCCCCCGCATCGGGCAATGAGCAGTTCTTC
clone_size: once
j_call: TRBJ2-1
d_call: NA
v_call: TRBV30